This T cell receptor beta chain emerged from a study of blood T cell repertoires in COVID-19. V gave up 5 bases and J gave up 6 bases; unmatched junction bases: 7. CDR3 length equals 14 residues. In germline, CDR1 is SGHTA, CDR2 FQGNSA. Using immunoSEQ multiplex PCR, the repertoire was profiled, and TCRdb retains in-frame clones only, with some absent. The sample has roughly 130,000 clones, roughly 84% seen once. Recovered participants had two consecutive negative NP/OP PCR tests, healthcare professional clearance, or symptom resolution. Sequenced: PBMCs or T cells enriched from blood (not recorded which). The chain links TRBV7-2 to TRBJ2-1, with 7 bases identical to TRBD2. This receptor was identified in a woman in her twenties or thirties who had recovered from COVID-19. Here the CDR3 reads CASSAAGLTNEQFF. CDR3 DNA sequence: TGTGCCAGCAGCGCTGCGGGACTAACCAATGAGCAGTTCTTC.